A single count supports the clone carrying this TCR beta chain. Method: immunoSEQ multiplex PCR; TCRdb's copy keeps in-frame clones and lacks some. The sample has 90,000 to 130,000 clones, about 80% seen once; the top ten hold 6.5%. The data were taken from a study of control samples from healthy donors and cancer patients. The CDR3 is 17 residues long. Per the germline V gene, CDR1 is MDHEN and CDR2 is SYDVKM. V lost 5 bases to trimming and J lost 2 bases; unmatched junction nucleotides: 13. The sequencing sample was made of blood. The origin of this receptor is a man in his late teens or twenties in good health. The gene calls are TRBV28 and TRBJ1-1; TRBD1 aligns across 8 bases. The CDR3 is CASSLRLNRGSNTEAFF. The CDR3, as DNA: TGTGCCAGCAGTCTACGGCTCAACAGGGGGTCTAACACTGAAGCTTTCTTT.